One and the same sample provided the 3 T cell receptor beta chains below, sequenced in a study of blood T cell repertoires in COVID-19. Profiled with immunoSEQ multiplex PCR; TCRdb holds only in-frame clones, not every one. The sample has some 500,000 clones; over 75% are singletons. Sequenced input: PBMCs or T cells enriched from blood (not recorded which). The source of these receptors is a middle-aged woman who had recovered from COVID-19.

The chain links TRBV2 to TRBJ1-4, with D unresolved. Trimming cost V 3 bases and J 4 bases, with 12 bases left between them. The CDR3 runs to 15 residues. The V gene's germline CDR1 is SNHLY and CDR2 FYNNEI. The CDR3 nucleotides read TGTGCCAGCAGTGATGGGCCAGCCCATAATGAAAAACTGTTTTTT. Protein sequence: CASSDGPAHNEKLFF.

The chain recombines TRBV9 with TRBJ1-2; D ambiguous. The germline V gene has CDR1 SGDLS and CDR2 YYNGEE. The CDR3 length is 13 residues. V lost 0 bases to trimming and J lost 3 bases, with 6 bases between them. CDR3 nucleotides: TGTGCCAGCAGCGTAGACGGAGACTATGGCTACACCTTC. Encoded protein: CASSVDGDYGYTF.

The chain links TRBV7-2 to TRBJ2-7; D is undetermined. This CDR3 has 14 residues. V shed 3 bases and J shed 0 bases, with 9 bases lying between them. Germline V gene sequence: CDR1 SGHTA, CDR2 FQGNSA. CDR3 region: CASSLSYSSYEQYF. Here the CDR3 DNA reads TGTGCCAGCAGCTTGTCCTATAGCTCCTACGAGCAGTACTTC.